This record covers a single T cell receptor beta chain. This record comes from a study of blood T cell repertoires in COVID-19. Study overall: Samples came from the United States, Italy and Spain, spanning acute and convalescent COVID-19. In each case, the material was cDNA or gDNA derived from T cells, B-cell-depleted T cells, or PBMCs.

Produced via immunoSEQ multiplex PCR; TCRdb's table is partial and in-frame only. This table has about 190,000 clones, around nine tenths appearing once. Source material: peripheral blood. The TCR was taken from a woman aged 40 to 50 who had recovered from COVID-19.

In DNA form, the CDR3 reads TGTGCCAGCAGTGAACAGGGGGCTGTTAACACCGGGGAGCTGTTTTTT. Its translation is CASSEQGAVNTGELFF. This chain links TRBV6-1 with TRBJ2-2; TRBD1 agrees at 8 bases. This CDR3 has 16 residues. J lost 2 bases, V lost 2 bases, and 4 bases had no gene match. In germline, CDR1 is MNHNS, CDR2 SASEGT.